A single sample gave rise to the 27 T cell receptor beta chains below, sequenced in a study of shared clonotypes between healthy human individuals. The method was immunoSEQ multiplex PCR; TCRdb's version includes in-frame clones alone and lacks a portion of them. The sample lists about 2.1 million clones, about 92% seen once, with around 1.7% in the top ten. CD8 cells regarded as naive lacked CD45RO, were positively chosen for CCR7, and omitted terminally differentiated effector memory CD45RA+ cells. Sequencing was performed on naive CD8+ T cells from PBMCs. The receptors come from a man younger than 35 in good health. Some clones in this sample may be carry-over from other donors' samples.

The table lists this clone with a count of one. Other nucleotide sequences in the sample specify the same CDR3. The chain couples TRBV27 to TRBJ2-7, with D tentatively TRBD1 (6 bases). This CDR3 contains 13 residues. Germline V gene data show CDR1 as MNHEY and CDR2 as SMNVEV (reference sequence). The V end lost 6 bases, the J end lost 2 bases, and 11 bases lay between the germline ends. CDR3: CASSLGGPYEQYF. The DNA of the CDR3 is TGTGCCAGCAGCCTAGGGGGACCCTACGAGCAGTACTTC.

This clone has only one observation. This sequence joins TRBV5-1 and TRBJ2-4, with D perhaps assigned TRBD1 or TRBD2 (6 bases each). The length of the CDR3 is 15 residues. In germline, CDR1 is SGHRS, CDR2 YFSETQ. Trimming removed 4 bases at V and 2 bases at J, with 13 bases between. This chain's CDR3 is CASSHHRDSKNIQYF. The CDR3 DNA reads TGCGCCAGCAGCCATCACAGGGACTCCAAAAACATTCAGTACTTC.

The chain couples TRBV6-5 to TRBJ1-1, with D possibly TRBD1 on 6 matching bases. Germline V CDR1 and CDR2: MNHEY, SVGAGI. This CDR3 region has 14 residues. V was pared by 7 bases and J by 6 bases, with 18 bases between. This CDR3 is CASILTGHSAEAFF. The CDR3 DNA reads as TGTGCCAGCATCCTAACGGGACATAGCGCTGAAGCTTTCTTT.

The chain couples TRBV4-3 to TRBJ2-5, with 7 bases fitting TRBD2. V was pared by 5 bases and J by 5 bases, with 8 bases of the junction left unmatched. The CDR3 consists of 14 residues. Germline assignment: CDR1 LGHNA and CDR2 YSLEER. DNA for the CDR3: TGCGCCAGCAGCATAGGACTAGGTTCTGAGACCCAGTACTTC. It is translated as CASSIGLGSETQYF.

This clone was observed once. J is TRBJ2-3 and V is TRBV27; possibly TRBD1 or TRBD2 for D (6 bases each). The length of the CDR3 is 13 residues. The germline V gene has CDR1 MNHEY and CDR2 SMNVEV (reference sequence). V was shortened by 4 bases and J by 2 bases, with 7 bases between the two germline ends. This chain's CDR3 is CASSWGATDTQYF. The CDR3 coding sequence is TGTGCCAGCAGTTGGGGGGCCACAGATACGCAGTATTTT.

The CDR3 DNA is TGTGCCAGCAGTTCTAGCGGGAGGGTTAATGAGCAGTTCTTC. Translation gives CASSSSGRVNEQFF. The chain uses TRBV28 and TRBJ2-1, with 12 bases fitting TRBD2. V lost 4 bases and J lost 7; bases outside the gene matches: 2. CDR3 size: 14 residues. Germline CDR1 MDHEN, CDR2 SYDVKM.

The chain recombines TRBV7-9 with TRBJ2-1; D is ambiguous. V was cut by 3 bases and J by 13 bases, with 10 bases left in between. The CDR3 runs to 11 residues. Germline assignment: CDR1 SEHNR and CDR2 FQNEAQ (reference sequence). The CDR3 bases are TGTGCCAGCAGCTTCCAAGTTGGCCAGTTCTTC. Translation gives CASSFQVGQFF.

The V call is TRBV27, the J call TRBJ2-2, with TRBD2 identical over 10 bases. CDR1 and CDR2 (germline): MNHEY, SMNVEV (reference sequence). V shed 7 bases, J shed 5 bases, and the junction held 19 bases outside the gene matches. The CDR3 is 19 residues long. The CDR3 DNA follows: TGTGCCAGCACCTCATGGGGGACTAGCGCAGCCTCTGGGACCGGGGAGCTGTTTTTT. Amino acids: CASTSWGTSAASGTGELFF.

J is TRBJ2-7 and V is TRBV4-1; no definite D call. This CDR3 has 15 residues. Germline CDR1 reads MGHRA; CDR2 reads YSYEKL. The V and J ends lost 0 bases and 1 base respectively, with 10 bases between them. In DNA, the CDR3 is TGCGCCAGCAGCCAAGAACCCCCAGGTTCCTACGAGCAGTACTTC. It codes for CASSQEPPGSYEQYF.

In nucleotides, the CDR3 is TGTGCCTGGAGTGTTGGGACTAGCGGTCGCAATGAGCAGTTCTTC. Encoded protein: CAWSVGTSGRNEQFF. The V gene is TRBV30, the J gene TRBJ2-1, with TRBD2 matching over 11 bases. Germline loops: CDR1 GTSNPN, CDR2 SVGIG (reference sequence). The length of the CDR3 is 15 residues. The junction had 4 bases not matched to a gene; V was cut back by 0 bases and J by 6 bases.

In DNA form, the CDR3 reads TGTGCCAGCATTAGCGGGAGATCGGCCAAAAACATTCAGTACTTC. Protein product: CASISGRSAKNIQYF. The chain recombines TRBV2 with TRBJ2-4; 9 nucleotides align to TRBD2. Trimming at V came to 7 bases and at J to 1 base, leaving 5 bases not matched to a gene. CDR1 is SNHLY and CDR2 is FYNNEI in the germline V gene. The CDR3 spans 15 residues.

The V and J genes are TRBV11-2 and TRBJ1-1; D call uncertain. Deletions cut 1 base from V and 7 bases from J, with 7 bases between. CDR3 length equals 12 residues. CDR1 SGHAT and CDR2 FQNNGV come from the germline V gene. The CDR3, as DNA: TGTGCCAGCAGCTTAGCGGGAAATGAAGCTTTCTTT. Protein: CASSLAGNEAFF.

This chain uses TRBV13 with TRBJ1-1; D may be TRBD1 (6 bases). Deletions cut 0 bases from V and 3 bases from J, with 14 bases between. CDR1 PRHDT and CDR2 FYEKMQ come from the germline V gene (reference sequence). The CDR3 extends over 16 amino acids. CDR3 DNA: TGTGCCAGCAGCTTAGGCGAACAGGGAGGGGACACTGAAGCTTTCTTT. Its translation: CASSLGEQGGDTEAFF.

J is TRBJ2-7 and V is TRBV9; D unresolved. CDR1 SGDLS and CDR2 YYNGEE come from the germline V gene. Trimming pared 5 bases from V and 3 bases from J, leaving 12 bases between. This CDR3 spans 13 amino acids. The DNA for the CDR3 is TGTGCCAGCAGTCTCGGACGGAGCTACGAGCAGTACTTC. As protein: CASSLGRSYEQYF.

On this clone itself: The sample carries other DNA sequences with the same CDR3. The chain's CDR3 is CASSNGYEQYF. CDR3 DNA sequence: TGTGCCAGCAGTAATGGCTACGAGCAGTACTTC. The chain has TRBV27 and TRBJ2-7; D not certain. Trimming removed 5 bases at V and 3 bases at J, with 5 bases between. Germline V gives CDR1 MNHEY, CDR2 SMNVEV (reference sequence). This CDR3 is 11 amino acids long.

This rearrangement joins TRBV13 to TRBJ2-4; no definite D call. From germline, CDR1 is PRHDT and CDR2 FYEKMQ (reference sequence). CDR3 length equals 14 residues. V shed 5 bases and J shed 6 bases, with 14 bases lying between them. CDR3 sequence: CASSHYLEANIQYF. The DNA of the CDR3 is TGTGCCAGCAGCCATTACCTAGAGGCAAACATTCAGTACTTC.

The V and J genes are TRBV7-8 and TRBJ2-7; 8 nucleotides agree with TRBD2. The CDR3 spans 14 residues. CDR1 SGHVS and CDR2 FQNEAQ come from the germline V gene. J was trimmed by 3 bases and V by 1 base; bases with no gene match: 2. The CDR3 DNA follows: TGTGCCAGCAGCTTAGGCGGGAGGAGCTACGAGCAGTACTTC. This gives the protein CASSLGGRSYEQYF.

For the CDR3, the DNA is TGTGCCTGCCCCCGGGGCGCTGAAGCTTTCTTT. It codes for CACPRGAEAFF. The chain carries TRBV30 and TRBJ1-1, with D possibly being TRBD1 (5 bases). The CDR3 has 11 amino acids. Germline-derived CDR1 and CDR2 are GTSNPN and SVGIG (reference sequence). V was shortened by 6 bases and J by 6 bases, with 11 bases between the two germline ends.

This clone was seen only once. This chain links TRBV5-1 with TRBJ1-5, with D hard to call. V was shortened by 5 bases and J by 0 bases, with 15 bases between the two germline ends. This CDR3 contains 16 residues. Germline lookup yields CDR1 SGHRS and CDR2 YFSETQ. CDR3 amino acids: CASREDPDDSNQPQHF. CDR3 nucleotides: TGCGCCAGCAGGGAAGACCCCGATGATAGCAATCAGCCCCAGCATTTT.

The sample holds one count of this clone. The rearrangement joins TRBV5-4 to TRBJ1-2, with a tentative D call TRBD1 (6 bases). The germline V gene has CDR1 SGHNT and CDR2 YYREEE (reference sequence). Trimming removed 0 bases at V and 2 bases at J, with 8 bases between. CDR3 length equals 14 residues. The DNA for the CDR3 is TGTGCCAGCAGCTTGGTAGGGGGGAACTATGGCTACACCTTC. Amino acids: CASSLVGGNYGYTF. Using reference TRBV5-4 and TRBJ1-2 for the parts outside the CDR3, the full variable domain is ETGVTQSPTHLIKTRGQQVTLRCSSQSGHNTVSWYQQALGQGPQFIFQYYREEENGRGNFPPRFSGLQFPNYSSELNVNALELDDSALYLCASSLVGGNYGYTFGSGTRLTVV.

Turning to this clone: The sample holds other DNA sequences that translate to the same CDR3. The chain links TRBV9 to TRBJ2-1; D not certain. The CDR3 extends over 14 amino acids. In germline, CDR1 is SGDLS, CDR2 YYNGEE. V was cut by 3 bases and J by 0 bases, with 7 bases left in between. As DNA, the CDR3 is TGTGCCAGCAGCGGCTCGGGCTCCTACAATGAGCAGTTCTTC. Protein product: CASSGSGSYNEQFF.

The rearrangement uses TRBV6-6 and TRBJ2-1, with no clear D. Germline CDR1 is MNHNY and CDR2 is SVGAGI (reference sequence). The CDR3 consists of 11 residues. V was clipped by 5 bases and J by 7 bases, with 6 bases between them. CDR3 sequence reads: CASSPSNEQFF. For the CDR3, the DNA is TGTGCCAGCAGTCCCTCGAATGAGCAGTTCTTC.

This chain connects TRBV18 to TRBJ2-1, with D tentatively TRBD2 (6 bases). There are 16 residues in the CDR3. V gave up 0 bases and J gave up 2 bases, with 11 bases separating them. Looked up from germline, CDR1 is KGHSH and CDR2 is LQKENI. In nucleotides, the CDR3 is TGTGCCAGCTCACCACCCGGTAGCGGTACCTACAATGAGCAGTTCTTC. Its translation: CASSPPGSGTYNEQFF. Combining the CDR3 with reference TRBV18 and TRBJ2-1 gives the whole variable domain NAGVMQNPRHLVRRRGQEARLRCSPMKGHSHVYWYRQLPEEGLKFMVYLQKENIIDESGMPKERFSAEFPKEGPSILRIQQVVRGDSAAYFCASSPPGSGTYNEQFFGPGTRLTVL.

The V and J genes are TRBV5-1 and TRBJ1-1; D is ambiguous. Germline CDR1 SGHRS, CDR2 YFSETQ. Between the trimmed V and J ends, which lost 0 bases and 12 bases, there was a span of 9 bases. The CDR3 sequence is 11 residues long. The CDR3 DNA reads TGCGCCAGCAGCTTGGGTGGATGGACTTTCTTT. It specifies CASSLGGWTFF.

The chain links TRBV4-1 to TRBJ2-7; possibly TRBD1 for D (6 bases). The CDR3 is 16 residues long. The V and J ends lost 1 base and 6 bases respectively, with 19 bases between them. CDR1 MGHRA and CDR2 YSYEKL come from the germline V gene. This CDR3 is CASSQGPSGVLREQYF. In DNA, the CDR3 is TGCGCCAGCAGCCAAGGGCCTTCAGGGGTTTTGCGCGAGCAGTACTTC.

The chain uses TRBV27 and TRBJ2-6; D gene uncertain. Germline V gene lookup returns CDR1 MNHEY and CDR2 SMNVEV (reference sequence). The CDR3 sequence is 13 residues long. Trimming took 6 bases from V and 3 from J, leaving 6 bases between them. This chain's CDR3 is CASRARGANVLTF. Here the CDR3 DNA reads TGTGCCAGCAGGGCTCGTGGGGCCAACGTCCTGACTTTC.

In DNA form, the CDR3 reads TGTGCCAGCAGCGCTATTCAGGGATCCCAAGAGACCCAGTACTTC. This translates into CASSAIQGSQETQYF. This sequence joins TRBV9 and TRBJ2-5; perhaps TRBD1 as D (5 bases). The ends were cut back, 3 bases at V and 1 base at J, with 13 bases in the middle. In germline, CDR1 is SGDLS, CDR2 YYNGEE. CDR3 length: 15 residues.